The 4 T cell receptor beta chains reported below all come from one sample, sequenced in a study of cytomegalovirus exposure and HLA in healthy donors. Primers for the PCR totalled 60 Vbeta and 13 Jbeta. The repertoire was sequenced with immunoSEQ multiplex PCR; TCRdb's copy has only in-frame clones and lacks some. Among around 150,000 clones listed, around 80% were seen once. Sequencing was carried out using PBMCs. The source is a man between 35 and 55 years old in good health and CMV-seronegative.

Comments on this clone: The same CDR3 is also encoded by other DNA sequences in this sample. The genes are TRBV11-2 and TRBJ1-5, with 10 nucleotides matching TRBD1. Germline CDR1 SGHAT, CDR2 FQNNGV. Trimming at V came to 4 bases and at J to 5 bases, leaving 5 bases not matched to a gene. The CDR3 runs to 15 residues. The CDR3 region is CASSSGTGAHQPQHF. The CDR3 DNA follows: TGTGCCAGCAGCTCCGGGACAGGGGCCCATCAGCCCCAGCATTTT.

The chain uses TRBV10-1 and TRBJ1-1, with 8 bases fitting TRBD1. Germline loops: CDR1 WNHNN, CDR2 SYGVQD (reference sequence). With V trimmed by 2 bases and J by 0 bases, 2 bases remained unmatched. The CDR3 has 15 residues. The CDR3: CASSEDRGLNTEAFF. In nucleotides, the CDR3 is TGCGCCAGCAGTGAGGACAGGGGATTGAACACTGAAGCTTTCTTT.

The rearrangement uses TRBV4-3 and TRBJ2-1; the D gene is possibly TRBD1 (5 bases). V was clipped by 3 bases and J by 4 bases, with 7 bases between them. Germline V gives CDR1 LGHNA, CDR2 YSLEER. This CDR3 has 13 residues. The chain's CDR3 is CASSQGPYNEQFF. For the CDR3, the DNA is TGCGCCAGCAGCCAGGGGCCTTACAATGAGCAGTTCTTC.

This clone was counted once. The chain joins TRBV6-6 to TRBJ2-3, with D tentatively TRBD1 (6 bases). The CDR3 runs 13 residues. Trimming removed 6 bases from V and 1 base from J, with 8 bases in between. The germline V gene encodes CDR1 MNHNY and CDR2 SVGAGI (reference sequence). CDR3 sequence reads: CASSAGGTDTQYF. Here the CDR3 DNA reads TGTGCCAGCAGCGCAGGGGGCACAGATACGCAGTATTTT.